These 27 T cell receptor beta chains were all obtained from the same sample, sequenced in a study of PD-1 blockade in mismatch repair-deficient tumors. This table comes from immunoSEQ multiplex PCR, and its TCRdb copy is limited to in-frame clones, with some not included. The repertoire consists of some 120,000 clones, with around nine tenths occurring once and the leading ten covering 12%. Sequenced here: peripheral blood, sampled 72 weeks after starting pembrolizumab. The receptors were sampled from an adult with mismatch repair-deficient cancer.

V is TRBV7-6 and J is TRBJ1-1; a possible D gene is TRBD1 (6 bases). V lost 1 base, J lost 10 bases, and 13 bases lay in between. The germline CDR1 and CDR2 sequences are SGHVS and FNYEAQ. The CDR3 consists of 13 residues. CDR3 in amino acids: CASSLGQGTRAFF. The CDR3, as DNA: TGTGCCAGCAGCTTAGGGCAGGGGACTCGAGCTTTCTTT.

The J gene is TRBJ2-7, the V gene TRBV6-5; 8 bases fit TRBD2. The V and J ends lost 5 bases and 4 bases, in that order; junction bases with no gene match: 7. Germline lookup yields CDR1 MNHEY and CDR2 SVGAGI. The CDR3 runs 14 residues. The CDR3 bases are TGTGCCAGCAGTCCTAGCGGGTTTGTATACGAGCAGTACTTC. Translating gives CASSPSGFVYEQYF.

The chain is built from TRBV19 and TRBJ2-2, with D perhaps being TRBD1 or TRBD2 (7 bases each). The CDR3 extends over 16 amino acids. CDR1 is LNHDA and CDR2 is SQIVND in the germline V gene (reference sequence). V gave up 5 bases and J gave up 5 bases, with 18 bases separating them. The CDR3 spells CASSEPGGAVTGELFF. CDR3 DNA sequence: TGTGCCAGTAGTGAGCCAGGGGGGGCCGTAACCGGGGAGCTGTTTTTT.

This chain connects TRBV30 to TRBJ1-3; weak D call: TRBD1 (6 bases). The CDR3 is 16 amino acids. The V end lost 0 bases, the J end lost 8 bases, and 20 bases lay between the germline ends. CDR1 GTSNPN and CDR2 SVGIG come from the germline V gene (reference sequence). The CDR3 nucleotides read TGTGCCTGGAGTGTATTGGGCAGGGGCCCTGGGGACACCATATATTTT. Its translation: CAWSVLGRGPGDTIYF.

V is TRBV6-5 and J is TRBJ2-3; D might be TRBD1 (6 bases). The CDR3 is made up of 16 amino acids. CDR1 is MNHEY, CDR2 SVGAGI, per germline. The germline V and J ends were trimmed by 6 bases and 1 base, with 17 bases remaining between them. The CDR3: CASSYARGTRTDTQYF. The DNA for the CDR3 is TGTGCCAGCAGCTACGCCAGGGGAACGCGCACAGATACGCAGTATTTT.

The chain is built from TRBV27 and TRBJ1-2; TRBD1 aligns across 9 bases. The V gene end was trimmed by 2 bases and the J gene end by 4 bases; junction bases not matched to a gene: 8. The CDR3 spans 16 residues. CDR1 and CDR2 (germline): MNHEY, SMNVEV (reference sequence). CDR3 sequence (DNA): TGTGCCAGCAGTTTAAAGTACAGGGGGCAAGGCTATGGCTACACCTTC. Amino acids: CASSLKYRGQGYGYTF.

The chain has TRBV11-2 and TRBJ1-1, with D possibly matching TRBD1 (5 bases). The V gene's germline CDR1 is SGHAT and CDR2 FQNNGV. CDR3 length: 15 residues. Deletions cut 5 bases from V and 0 bases from J, with 13 bases between. CDR3 amino acids: CASSLSGTMNTEAFF. The DNA of the CDR3 is TGTGCCAGCAGCCTTTCAGGGACCATGAACACTGAAGCTTTCTTT.

The V call is TRBV5-4, the J call TRBJ2-1; 7 positions agree with TRBD2. The germline V gene encodes CDR1 SGHNT and CDR2 YYREEE (reference sequence). The CDR3 length is 16 residues. Trimming took 4 bases from V and 5 from J; bases not matched to a gene: 12. The CDR3 DNA reads as TGTGCCAGCAGCGCAGTGGGGACTAATTATGACAATGAGCAGTTCTTC. This gives the protein CASSAVGTNYDNEQFF.

The rearrangement joins TRBV9 to TRBJ2-1; 12 positions match TRBD2. Losses at the gene ends were 5 bases for V and 4 bases for J; bases not matched to a gene: 4. The CDR3 extends over 15 amino acids. Germline CDR1 is SGDLS and CDR2 is YYNGEE. For the CDR3, the DNA is TGTGCCAGCAGTGTAACTAGCGGGAGGTACAATGAGCAGTTCTTC. Encoded protein: CASSVTSGRYNEQFF.

V and J are TRBV5-5 and TRBJ2-7; 11 positions agree with TRBD2. The CDR3 is 15 amino acids. CDR1 and CDR2 (germline): SGHKS, YYEKEE (reference sequence). The ends lost 4 bases at V and 0 bases at J; junction bases unmatched: 3. The CDR3 coding sequence is TGTGCCAGCAGCCTGGGACTAGCGGACTCCTACGAGCAGTACTTC. Its protein is CASSLGLADSYEQYF.

This rearrangement joins TRBV6-5 to TRBJ2-7, with TRBD2 matching over 7 bases. Germline V lookup: CDR1 MNHEY, CDR2 SVGAGI. V was clipped by 0 bases and J by 3 bases; unmatched bases: 8. CDR3 size: 16 residues. Written as DNA, the CDR3 is TGTGCCAGCAGTTACTCCCGGGGGGTGGCTCGCTACGAGCAGTACTTC. This codes for CASSYSRGVARYEQYF.

This clone was detected only once. Here the CDR3 reads CASSPGGDTQYF. The CDR3 DNA follows: TGTGCCAGCAGCCCAGGGGGGGATACGCAGTATTTT. The V and J genes are TRBV7-9 and TRBJ2-3, with a possible D match to TRBD1 (7 bases). CDR3 size: 12 residues. Germline CDR1 SEHNR, CDR2 FQNEAQ (reference sequence). The V end was cut by 5 bases, the J end by 6 bases, with 9 bases between.

CDR3: CASSYTGTATDTQYF. The CDR3 nucleotides read TGTGCCAGCAGTTACACCGGGACAGCCACAGATACGCAGTATTTT. The V call is TRBV11-2, the J call TRBJ2-3; 7 bases agree with TRBD1. Germline values: CDR1 SGHAT, CDR2 FQNNGV. CDR3 length: 15 amino acids. V lost 6 bases to trimming and J lost 2 bases; unmatched junction nucleotides: 8.

The chain recombines TRBV27 with TRBJ2-7, with 9 bases fitting TRBD2. The CDR3 consists of 16 residues. Germline CDR1 MNHEY, CDR2 SMNVEV (reference sequence). V was clipped by 4 bases and J by 3 bases; unmatched bases: 10. CDR3: CASSSILAGPFYEQYF. The CDR3 DNA is TGTGCCAGCAGTTCGATTCTAGCGGGGCCATTCTACGAGCAGTACTTC.

The genes are TRBV7-6 and TRBJ2-7, with 11 bases that match TRBD2. The ends lost 5 bases at V and 0 bases at J; junction bases unmatched: 15. This CDR3 comprises 19 residues. Germline V CDR1 and CDR2: SGHVS, FNYEAQ. Here the CDR3 reads CASSLPGLAADLYSYEQYF. Written as DNA, the CDR3 is TGTGCCAGCAGCCTCCCGGGACTAGCGGCCGACCTTTACTCCTACGAGCAGTACTTC. The complete variable domain, with remaining parts taken from reference TRBV7-6 and TRBJ2-7, reads GAGVSQSPRYKVTKRGQDVALRCDPISGHVSLYWYRQALGQGPEFLTYFNYEAQQDKSGLPNDRFSAERPEGSISTLTIQRTEQRDSAMYRCASSLPGLAADLYSYEQYFGPGTRLTVT.

The rearrangement links TRBV19 to TRBJ2-7; no firm D call. V lost 1 base, J lost 7 bases, and 11 bases lay in between. This CDR3 is 13 amino acids long. Germline V gene sequence: CDR1 LNHDA, CDR2 SQIVND (reference sequence). This CDR3 reads CASSIATSREQYF. CDR3 coding DNA: TGTGCCAGTAGTATAGCGACAAGTCGGGAGCAGTACTTC.

This clone was observed once. This sequence joins TRBV30 and TRBJ2-7, with D unclear. Germline loops: CDR1 GTSNPN, CDR2 SVGIG (reference sequence). The germline V and J ends were trimmed by 5 bases and 4 bases, with 15 bases remaining between them. This CDR3 has 13 residues. The CDR3 DNA reads TGTGCCTGGGGGTCCCTGGGGATTTACGAGCAGTACTTC. Its protein product is CAWGSLGIYEQYF.

This chain links TRBV19 with TRBJ1-3; D is uncertain. The CDR3 has 14 amino acids. CDR1 and CDR2 (germline): LNHDA, SQIVND (reference sequence). V was trimmed by 7 bases and J by 5 bases, leaving 15 bases between them. The CDR3 DNA sequence: TGTGCCAGTACCTACGTCTGGCTGAGAAACACCATATATTTT. It codes for CASTYVWLRNTIYF.

The chain carries TRBV7-2 and TRBJ2-1; D may be TRBD1 or TRBD2 (5 bases each). Trimming removed 0 bases at V and 9 bases at J, with 12 bases between. Germline V gene lookup returns CDR1 SGHTA and CDR2 FQGNSA. CDR3 length: 14 amino acids. CDR3 region: CASSLAHSGREQFF. The CDR3 coding sequence is TGTGCCAGCAGCTTAGCGCATTCGGGACGTGAGCAGTTCTTC.

This clone appeared a single time. The chain has TRBV27 and TRBJ1-2; 9 nucleotides agree with TRBD1. The V gene end was trimmed by 6 bases and the J gene end by 4 bases; junction bases not matched to a gene: 6. This CDR3 has 14 residues. The V gene's germline CDR1 is MNHEY and CDR2 SMNVEV (reference sequence). The CDR3 DNA sequence: TGTGCCAGCAGAACAGGGGGCGCGGGCTATGGCTACACCTTC. Protein: CASRTGGAGYGYTF.

The chain recombines TRBV28 with TRBJ2-7; TRBD2 matches at 9 bases. Germline loops: CDR1 MDHEN, CDR2 SYDVKM. The CDR3 totals 16 residues. The V and J ends lost 5 bases and 0 bases, in that order; junction bases with no gene match: 8. CDR3 DNA: TGTGCCAGCAGTACGGCGGGACTAGCCAGCTCCTACGAGCAGTACTTC. Encoded protein: CASSTAGLASSYEQYF.

The V gene is TRBV25-1, the J gene TRBJ1-1; tentatively, D is TRBD1 (6 bases). The CDR3 has 15 amino acids. Germline values: CDR1 MGHDK, CDR2 SYGVNS. Trimming cost V 1 base and J 6 bases, with 15 bases left between them. CDR3 loop: CASSEFRGSLAEAFF. The CDR3 DNA sequence: TGTGCCAGCAGTGAATTCAGGGGAAGTTTGGCTGAAGCTTTCTTT.

This clone was seen a single time. The DNA of the CDR3 is TGTGCCAGCAAAAAGAAGGCTGAAGCTTTCTTT. It encodes CASKKKAEAFF. The chain combines TRBV27 with TRBJ1-1; D uncertain. Trimming removed 7 bases at V and 6 bases at J, with 9 bases between. The CDR3 runs to 11 residues. CDR1 is MNHEY and CDR2 is SMNVEV in the germline V gene (reference sequence).

The rearrangement uses TRBV5-4 and TRBJ1-2; no firm D call. The CDR3 is made up of 13 amino acids. Germline V gene sequence: CDR1 SGHNT, CDR2 YYREEE (reference sequence). V gave up 0 bases and J gave up 8 bases, with 11 bases separating them. The CDR3 is CASSLVQAEGYTF. The CDR3 DNA reads as TGTGCCAGCAGCTTGGTCCAGGCTGAGGGCTACACCTTC. Based on the CDR3 plus reference TRBV5-4 and TRBJ1-2, the full variable domain is ETGVTQSPTHLIKTRGQQVTLRCSSQSGHNTVSWYQQALGQGPQFIFQYYREEENGRGNFPPRFSGLQFPNYSSELNVNALELDDSALYLCASSLVQAEGYTFGSGTRLTVV.

This chain uses TRBV27 with TRBJ2-4; TRBD1 agrees at 8 bases. Germline V gene lookup returns CDR1 MNHEY and CDR2 SMNVEV (reference sequence). V gave up 2 bases and J gave up 1 base; unmatched junction bases: 1. CDR3 size: 15 residues. CDR3 nucleotides: TGTGCCAGCAGTTTAGCAGGGGGCGCCAAAAACATTCAGTACTTC. Residues: CASSLAGGAKNIQYF.

This CDR3 is CAWSFYLASGANVLTF. The DNA for the CDR3 is TGTGCCTGGAGTTTCTACCTAGCCTCTGGGGCCAACGTCCTGACTTTC. J is TRBJ2-6 and V is TRBV30; possibly TRBD2 for D (5 bases). Germline loops: CDR1 GTSNPN, CDR2 SVGIG (reference sequence). The V and J ends lost 2 bases and 0 bases respectively, with 11 bases between them. The CDR3 loop spans 16 amino acids.

The chain recombines TRBV5-6 with TRBJ1-4; 7 positions agree with TRBD1. This CDR3 is 16 amino acids long. J was trimmed by 0 bases and V by 4 bases; bases with no gene match: 6. The germline CDR1 and CDR2 sequences are SGHDT and YYEEEE. CDR3 residues: CASSRDRVSTNEKLFF. CDR3 DNA sequence: TGTGCCAGCAGCCGCGACAGGGTCTCAACTAATGAAAAACTGTTTTTT.